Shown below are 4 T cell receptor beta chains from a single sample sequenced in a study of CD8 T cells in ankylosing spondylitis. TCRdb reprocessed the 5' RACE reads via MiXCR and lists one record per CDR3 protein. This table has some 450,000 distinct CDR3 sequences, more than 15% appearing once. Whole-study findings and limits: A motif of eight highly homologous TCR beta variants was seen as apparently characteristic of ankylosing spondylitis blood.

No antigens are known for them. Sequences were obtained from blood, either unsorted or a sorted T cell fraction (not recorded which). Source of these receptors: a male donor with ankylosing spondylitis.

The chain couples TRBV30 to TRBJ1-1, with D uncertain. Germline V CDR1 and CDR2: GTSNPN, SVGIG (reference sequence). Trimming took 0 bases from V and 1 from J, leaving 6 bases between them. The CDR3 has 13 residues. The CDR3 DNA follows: TGTGCCTGGAGTGTTGGCCAGAACACTGAAGCTTTCTTT. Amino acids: CAWSVGQNTEAFF.

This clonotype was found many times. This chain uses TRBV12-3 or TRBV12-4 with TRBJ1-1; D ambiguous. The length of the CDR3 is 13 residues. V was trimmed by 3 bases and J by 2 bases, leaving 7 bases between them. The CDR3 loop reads CASSFHPNTEAFF. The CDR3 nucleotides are TGTGCCAGCAGTTTCCACCCCAACACTGAAGCTTTCTTT.

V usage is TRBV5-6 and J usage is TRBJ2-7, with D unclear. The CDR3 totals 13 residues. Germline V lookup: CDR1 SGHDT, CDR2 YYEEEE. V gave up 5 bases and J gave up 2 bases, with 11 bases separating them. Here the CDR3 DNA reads TGTGCCAGCAGTCGTAGTACTACCTACGAGCAGTACTTC. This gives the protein CASSRSTTYEQYF.

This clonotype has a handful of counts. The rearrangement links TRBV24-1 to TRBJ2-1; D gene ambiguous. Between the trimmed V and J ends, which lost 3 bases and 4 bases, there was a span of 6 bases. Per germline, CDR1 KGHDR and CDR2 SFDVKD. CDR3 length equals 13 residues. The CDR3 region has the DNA TGTGCCACCAGTGATCCTGTTTACAATGAGCAGTTCTTC. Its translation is CATSDPVYNEQFF.